Listed here are 9 T cell receptor beta chains from one sample, sequenced in a study of T cells after posttransplantation cyclophosphamide. Data came from immunoSEQ multiplex PCR; TCRdb stores just in-frame clones and leaves some out. Of about 9,900 clones in the sample, roughly 90% were seen once. Sampled 1 year posttransplant, controls received myeloablative marrow transplants, methotrexate and a calcineurin inhibitor. Sample: PBMCs, taken after an allogeneic stem cell transplant with a calcineurin inhibitor and methotrexate. The receptors here all came from a male patient aged 30 to 40 who received an allogeneic stem cell transplant from an unrelated donor, was CMV-positive, and had no GVHD. Some of the T cells might come from the graft donor.

V gene TRBV9 combines with J gene TRBJ2-7; tentative D call: TRBD2 (5 bases). The length of the CDR3 is 13 residues. Germline V gene data show CDR1 as SGDLS and CDR2 as YYNGEE. Between the trimmed V and J ends, which lost 0 bases and 6 bases, there was a span of 10 bases. The CDR3 protein is CASSVAGVGEQYF. The CDR3 nucleotides are TGTGCCAGCAGCGTAGCCGGGGTGGGCGAGCAGTACTTC. Full variable domain (missing parts from reference TRBV9 and TRBJ2-7): DSGVTQTPKHLITATGQRVTLRCSPRSGDLSVYWYQQSLDQGLQFLIQYYNGEERAKGNILERFSAQQFPDLHSELNLSSLELGDSALYFCASSVAGVGEQYFGPGTRLTVT.

V is TRBV4-3 and J is TRBJ2-1; D gene unclear. V lost 0 bases and J lost 8, with 8 bases in between. The CDR3 is made up of 13 amino acids. Germline CDR1 is LGHNA and CDR2 is YSLEER. The CDR3 region has the DNA TGCGCCAGCAGCCAAGATATGCAGGATGAGCAGTTCTTC. It yields the protein CASSQDMQDEQFF.

The J gene is TRBJ2-1, the V gene TRBV14, with TRBD1 matching over 11 bases. The CDR3 contains 15 residues. J was trimmed by 5 bases and V by 6 bases; bases with no gene match: 6. Germline V gene lookup returns CDR1 SGHDN and CDR2 FVKESK. CDR3 bases: TGTGCCAGCAGTCCCCGGACAGGGGGCCACAATGAGCAGTTCTTC. This sequence encodes CASSPRTGGHNEQFF.

The CDR3 DNA reads TGTGCCAGCAGCTGGGACAGTAGCTATGGCTACACCTTC. This encodes CASSWDSSYGYTF. The gene calls are TRBV5-6 and TRBJ1-2; 7 bases are shared with TRBD1. The V and J ends lost 3 bases and 4 bases, in that order; junction bases with no gene match: 3. Looked up from germline, CDR1 is SGHDT and CDR2 is YYEEEE. The CDR3 is 13 residues long.

This clone was seen just once. DNA of the CDR3: TGCGCCAGCAGCTCGGGGGTCACCTCCCGGGAGACCCAGTACTTC. Protein: CASSSGVTSRETQYF. The J gene is TRBJ2-5, the V gene TRBV5-1, with D tentatively TRBD2 (6 bases). Germline lookup yields CDR1 SGHRS and CDR2 YFSETQ. CDR3 length: 15 amino acids. The V gene lost 3 bases and the J gene lost 5 bases, with 17 bases spanning the gap.

V is TRBV6-4 and J is TRBJ1-5; TRBD1 aligns across 10 bases. The CDR3 is 18 amino acids. Looked up from germline, CDR1 is MRHNA and CDR2 is SNTAGT. The V segment lost 3 bases and the J segment 1 base; nucleotides outside the gene matches: 9. As DNA, the CDR3 is TGTGCCAGCAGTGAACCGGGACAGGGGATTGGAAGCAATCAGCCCCAGCATTTT. This gives the protein CASSEPGQGIGSNQPQHF.

The gene calls are TRBV18 and TRBJ1-6, with 10 bases that match TRBD1. CDR3 length: 14 residues. Trimming removed 5 bases from V and 8 bases from J; junction bases left unmatched: 3. Germline V gene lookup returns CDR1 KGHSH and CDR2 LQKENI. CDR3 coding DNA: TGTGCCAGCTCAGTGACAGGGGGCGATTCACCCCTCCACTTT. This sequence encodes CASSVTGGDSPLHF.

This clone has more than one count but fewer than ten. The chain has TRBV5-4 and TRBJ1-1, with 7 bases aligning to TRBD1. This CDR3 is built from 13 residues. Germline CDR1 SGHNT, CDR2 YYREEE (reference sequence). Trimming at V came to 3 bases and at J to 7 bases, leaving 6 bases not matched to a gene. The CDR3 region has the DNA TGTGCCAGCAGCTCTTCCGGACAGGTTGAAGCTTTCTTT. The encoded protein is CASSSSGQVEAFF.

The chain joins TRBV21-1 to TRBJ2-7; the D call in the table, TRBD2, was not verified against the DNA. TRBV21-1 is given as a pseudogene. This CDR3 has 15 amino acids. The CDR3 loop reads CASSKVGLATTEQYV. CDR3 bases: TGTGCCAGCAGCAAAGTCGGACTAGCGACTACCGAGCAGTACGTC.